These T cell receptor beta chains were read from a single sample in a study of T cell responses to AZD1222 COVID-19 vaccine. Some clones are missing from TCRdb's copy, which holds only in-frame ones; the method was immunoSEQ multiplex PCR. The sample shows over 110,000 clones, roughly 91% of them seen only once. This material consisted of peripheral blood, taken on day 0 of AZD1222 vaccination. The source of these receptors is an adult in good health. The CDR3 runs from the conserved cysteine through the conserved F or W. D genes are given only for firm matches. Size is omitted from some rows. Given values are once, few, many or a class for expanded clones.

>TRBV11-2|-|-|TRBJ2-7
TGTGCCAGCAGCTTAGCGCCCTTAGCGGAGTACGAGCAGTACTTC
CASSLAPLAEYEQYF
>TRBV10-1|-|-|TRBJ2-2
TGCGCCAGCAGTGAGTCCGCCAGCACCGGGGAGCTGTTTTTT
CASSESASTGELFF
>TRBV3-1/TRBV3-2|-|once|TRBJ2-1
TGTGCCAGCAGCCAGCAGTGGACAGATAACAATGAGCAGTTCTTC
CASSQQWTDNNEQFF
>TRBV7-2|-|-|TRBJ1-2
TGTGCCAGCAGCCCGAGGACCGAGTTTAACTATGGCTACACCTTC
CASSPRTEFNYGYTF
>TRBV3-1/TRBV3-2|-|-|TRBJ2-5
TGTGCCAGCAGTCCGAGTTCTCCAGGGACCCAGTACTTC
CASSPSSPGTQYF
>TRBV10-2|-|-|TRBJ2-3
TGCGCCAGCTTAGTGGCAGATACGCAGTATTTT
CASLVADTQYF
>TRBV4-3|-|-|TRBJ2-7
TGCGCCAGCAGCCAAGAGGACGAGCAGTACTTC
CASSQEDEQYF
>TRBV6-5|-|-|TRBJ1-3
TGTGCCAGCAGTTCTACGGCGGTCAAAGGAAACACCATATATTTT
CASSSTAVKGNTIYF
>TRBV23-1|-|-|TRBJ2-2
TGCGCCAGCAGTCGACACCTGGGGTGGTCCGGGGAGCTGTTTTTT
CASSRHLGWSGELFF
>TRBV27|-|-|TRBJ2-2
TGTGCCAGCAGTTTATTTAGGGGGACCGGGGAGCTGTTTTTT
CASSLFRGTGELFF
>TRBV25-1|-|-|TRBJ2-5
TGTGCCAGCAGTGTGACAGCCCCCCAAGAGACCCAGTACTTC
CASSVTAPQETQYF
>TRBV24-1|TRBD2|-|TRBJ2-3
TGTGCCACCAGTGATGGGGGGGGTACAGATACGCAGTATTTT
CATSDGGGTDTQYF
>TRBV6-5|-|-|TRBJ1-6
TGTGCCAGCAGCCCGGGGGGTTCACCCCTCCACTTT
CASSPGGSPLHF
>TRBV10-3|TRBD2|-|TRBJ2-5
TGTGCCCTCCTCGGGAGGGGGGGAGAGACCCAGTACTTC
CALLGRGGETQYF
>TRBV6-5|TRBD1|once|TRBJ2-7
TGTGCCAGCAGTTACGGACAGGGGAATTCCTACGAGCAGTACTTC
CASSYGQGNSYEQYF
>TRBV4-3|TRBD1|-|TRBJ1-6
TGCGCCAGCAGCCATGACAGGGGGCAACCACCCCTCCACTTT
CASSHDRGQPPLHF
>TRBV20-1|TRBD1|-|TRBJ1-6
TGCAGTGCAAGTACAGGGGTTAATTCACCCCTCCACTTT
CSASTGVNSPLHF
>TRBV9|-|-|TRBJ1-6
TGTGCCAGCAGCGTAGCCGGGACGGTTATTGCGGGGGATTCACCCCTCCACTTT
CASSVAGTVIAGDSPLHF